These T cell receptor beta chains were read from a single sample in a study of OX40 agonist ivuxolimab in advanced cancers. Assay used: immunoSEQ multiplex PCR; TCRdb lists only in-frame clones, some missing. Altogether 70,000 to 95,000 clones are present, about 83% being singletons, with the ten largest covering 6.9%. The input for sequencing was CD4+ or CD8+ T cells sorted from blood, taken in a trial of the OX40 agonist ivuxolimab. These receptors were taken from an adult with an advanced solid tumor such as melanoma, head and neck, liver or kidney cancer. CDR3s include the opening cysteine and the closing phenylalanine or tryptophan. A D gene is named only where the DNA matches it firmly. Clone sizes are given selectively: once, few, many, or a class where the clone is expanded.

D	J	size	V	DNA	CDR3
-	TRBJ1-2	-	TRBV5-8	TGTGCCAGCAGCTTCTATCCCTCCAGGCGGGGCTACACCTTC	CASSFYPSRRGYTF
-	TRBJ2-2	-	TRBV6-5	TGTGCCAGCGCTCAGGGGCCGAGAAACACCGGGGAGCTGTTTTTT	CASAQGPRNTGELFF
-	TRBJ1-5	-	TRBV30	TGTGCCTGGAGTGTACTCAGGAGCAATCAGCCCCAGCATTTT	CAWSVLRSNQPQHF
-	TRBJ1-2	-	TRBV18	TGTGCCAGCTCTCCTAACTATGGCTACACCTTC	CASSPNYGYTF
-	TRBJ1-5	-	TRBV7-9	TGTGCCAGCAGCGCGGACGGGAATCAGCCCCAGCATTTT	CASSADGNQPQHF
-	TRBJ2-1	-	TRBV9	TGTGCCAGCAGCAACAAAGATGAGCAGTTCTTC	CASSNKDEQFF
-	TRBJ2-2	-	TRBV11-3	TGTGCCAGCAGCTACCCGGGACACTTCACCGGGGAGCTGTTTTTT	CASSYPGHFTGELFF
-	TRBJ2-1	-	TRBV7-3	TGTGCCAGCAGCTTAGTCTCGACTAGTTTGAATGAGCAGTTCTTC	CASSLVSTSLNEQFF
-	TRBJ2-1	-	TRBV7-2	TGTGCCAGCAGCAGACCGGGTGGGTACAATGAGCAGTTCTTC	CASSRPGGYNEQFF
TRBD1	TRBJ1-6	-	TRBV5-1	TGCGCCAGCAGCTTGGCCGGGACAGGACGTTCACCCCTCCACTTT	CASSLAGTGRSPLHF
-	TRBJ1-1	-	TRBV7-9	TGTGCCAGCAGCTCCCAGGGCGGTGTGTCTGAAGCTTTCTTT	CASSSQGGVSEAFF
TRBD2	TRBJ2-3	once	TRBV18	TGTGCCAGCTCACGCACTAGCGGGGTTGGAGATACGCAGTATTTT	CASSRTSGVGDTQYF
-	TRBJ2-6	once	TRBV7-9	TGTGCCAGCAGCTTAGGAGTCTCTGGGGCCAACGTCCTGACTTTC	CASSLGVSGANVLTF
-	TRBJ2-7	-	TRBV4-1	TGCGCCAGCAGCCAAGATCTAGCCCTTAACTCCTACGAGCAGTACTTC	CASSQDLALNSYEQYF
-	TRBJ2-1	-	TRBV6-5	TGTGCCAGCAGTTACTTCGTGGAGGCAAATGAGCAGTTCTTC	CASSYFVEANEQFF
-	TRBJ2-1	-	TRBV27	TGTGCCAGCAGCACGGGACTCCACTCCTACAATGAGCAGTTCTTC	CASSTGLHSYNEQFF
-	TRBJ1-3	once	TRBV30	TGTGCCTGGAGAGGCTCTGGAAACACCATATATTTT	CAWRGSGNTIYF
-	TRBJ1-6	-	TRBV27	TGTGCCAGCAGTTTATGGCAGACTAATTCACCCCTCCACTTT	CASSLWQTNSPLHF
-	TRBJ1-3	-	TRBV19	TGTGCCAGTAGTATGATGGGAAACACCATATATTTT	CASSMMGNTIYF
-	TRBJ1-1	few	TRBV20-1	TGCAGTGCCAGAGTACAGGGAGAAGCTTTCTTT	CSARVQGEAFF
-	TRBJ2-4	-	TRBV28	TGTGCCAGCAGTCCCTCCCCCCCAGATATTCAGTACTTC	CASSPSPPDIQYF
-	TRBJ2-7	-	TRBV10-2	TGCGCCAGCAGTGAAAGGGGTTTAGGCTCCTACGAGCAGTACTTC	CASSERGLGSYEQYF
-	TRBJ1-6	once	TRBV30	TGTGCCTGGAGTGTACCGAAACTCTCCTATAATTCACCCCTCCACTTT	CAWSVPKLSYNSPLHF
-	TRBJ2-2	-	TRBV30	TGTGCCTGGACGGAGGGAAACACCGGGGAGCTGTTTTTT	CAWTEGNTGELFF
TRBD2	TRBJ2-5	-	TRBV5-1	TGCGCCAGCAGCTTCGGGGGCGGGAGGGTCCAAGAGACCCAGTACTTC	CASSFGGGRVQETQYF
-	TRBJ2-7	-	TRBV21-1	TGTGCCAGCAGCAAAATCCCCTTGTCGACCGTAAAGACATACGAGCAGTACTTC	CASSKIPLSTVKTYEQYF
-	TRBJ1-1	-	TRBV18	TGTGCCAGCTCACCACCAGGCCTGGGTGCGACTGAAGCTTTCTTT	CASSPPGLGATEAFF
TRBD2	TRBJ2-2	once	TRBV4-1	TGCGCCAGCAGCCCATTTAGCGGGAGGGACACCGGGGAGCTGTTTTTT	CASSPFSGRDTGELFF
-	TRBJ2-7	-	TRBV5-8	TGTGCCAGCAGCTTCTCCTACGAGCAGTACTTC	CASSFSYEQYF
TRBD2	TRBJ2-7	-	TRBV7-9	TGTGCCAGCAGCGCAGGGACTAGCCGTGGGGACGAGCAGTACTTC	CASSAGTSRGDEQYF
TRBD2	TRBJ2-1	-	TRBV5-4	TGTGCCAGCAGCTCCTGGCGGGGGGGGTTTAAGGATGAGCAGTTCTTC	CASSSWRGGFKDEQFF
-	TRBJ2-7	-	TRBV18	TGTGCCAGCTCACCATTTCCGGGGGCCTACGAGCAGTACTTC	CASSPFPGAYEQYF
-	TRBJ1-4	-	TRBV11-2	TGTGCCAGCAGCAGTTACCGGGAAACTAATGAAAAACTGTTTTTT	CASSSYRETNEKLFF
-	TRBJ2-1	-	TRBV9	TGTGCCAGCAGCGTACCCGTCCGGGCCTACAATGAGCAGTTCTTC	CASSVPVRAYNEQFF
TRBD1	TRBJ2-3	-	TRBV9	TGTGCCAGCAGCGTTTCAGGAGGGACAGGGGGCACAGATACGCAGTATTTT	CASSVSGGTGGTDTQYF
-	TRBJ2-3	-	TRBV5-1	TGCGCCAGCAGCGAGTGGGCAGGGCTGGGTCGTGGTACGCAGTATTTT	CASSEWAGLGRGTQYF
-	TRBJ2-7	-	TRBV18	TGTGCCAGCTCAATATCGCCGGGAACTACCTACGAGCAGTACTTC	CASSISPGTTYEQYF
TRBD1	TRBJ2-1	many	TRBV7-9	TGTGCCAGCAGCTTACCTGGGACAGGATTTTTTTTCTTC	CASSLPGTGFFFF
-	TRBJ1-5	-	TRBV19	TGTGCCAGTAGTGGGAACAGCAATCAGCCCCAGCATTTT	CASSGNSNQPQHF
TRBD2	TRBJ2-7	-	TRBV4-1	TGCGCCAGCAGCCAACAGGGGAGCGGGGGGGTCGTGAGCGAGCAGTACTTC	CASSQQGSGGVVSEQYF
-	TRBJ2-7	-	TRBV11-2	TGTGCCAGCAGCTTAGATAGCACAAGCCCCTACGAGCAGTACTTC	CASSLDSTSPYEQYF
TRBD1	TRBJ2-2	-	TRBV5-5	TGTGCCAGCAGCTCCCAAACAGGGGCGAACACCGGGGAGCTGTTTTTT	CASSSQTGANTGELFF
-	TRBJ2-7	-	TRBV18	TGTGCCAGCTCACCAACCGTCGTATACGAGCAGTACTTC	CASSPTVVYEQYF
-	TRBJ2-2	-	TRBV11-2	TGTGCCAGCAGCTTTACAAATCAGGTCCCGACCGGGGAGCTGTTTTTT	CASSFTNQVPTGELFF
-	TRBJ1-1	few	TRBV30	TGTGCCTGGAGTCAAACCACAGGGAATACTGAAGCTTTCTTT	CAWSQTTGNTEAFF
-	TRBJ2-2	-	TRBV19	TGTGCCAGTAGTATCCCCTTGAGACAGCACCCGAACACCGGGGAGCTGTTTTTT	CASSIPLRQHPNTGELFF